This T cell receptor beta chain was obtained from a study of response to subunit inactivated influenza vaccine. The trim removed 0 bases at V and 5 bases at J, leaving 1 base unmatched. This CDR3 has 15 amino acids. Germline values: CDR1 DFQATT, CDR2 SNEGSKA (reference sequence). From the RT-PCR reads, TCRdb called clonotypes with MiXCR, one entry per CDR3 protein. The sample yields roughly 620,000 distinct CDR3 sequences, approximately 10% seen once. By sample share, this clonotype is medium-sized. Separately, the same data were catalogued under a study of T cells expressing NK-cell markers. According to that study: The authors generated TCR beta cDNA through 5'RACE template switching with UMIs. Four donors showed these clonotypes also leading the CD3+CD56-NKG2C+ fraction.

The origin of this receptor is a man in his fifties or sixties who received an inactivated influenza vaccine. The chain combines TRBV20-1 with TRBJ2-1, with 13 bases aligning to TRBD2. Specimen: PBMCs from blood, collected on the day of vaccination. The CDR3 DNA reads as TGCAGTGCTAGAGACGGGACTAGCGGGAACAATGAGCAGTTCTTC. This gives the protein CSARDGTSGNNEQFF.